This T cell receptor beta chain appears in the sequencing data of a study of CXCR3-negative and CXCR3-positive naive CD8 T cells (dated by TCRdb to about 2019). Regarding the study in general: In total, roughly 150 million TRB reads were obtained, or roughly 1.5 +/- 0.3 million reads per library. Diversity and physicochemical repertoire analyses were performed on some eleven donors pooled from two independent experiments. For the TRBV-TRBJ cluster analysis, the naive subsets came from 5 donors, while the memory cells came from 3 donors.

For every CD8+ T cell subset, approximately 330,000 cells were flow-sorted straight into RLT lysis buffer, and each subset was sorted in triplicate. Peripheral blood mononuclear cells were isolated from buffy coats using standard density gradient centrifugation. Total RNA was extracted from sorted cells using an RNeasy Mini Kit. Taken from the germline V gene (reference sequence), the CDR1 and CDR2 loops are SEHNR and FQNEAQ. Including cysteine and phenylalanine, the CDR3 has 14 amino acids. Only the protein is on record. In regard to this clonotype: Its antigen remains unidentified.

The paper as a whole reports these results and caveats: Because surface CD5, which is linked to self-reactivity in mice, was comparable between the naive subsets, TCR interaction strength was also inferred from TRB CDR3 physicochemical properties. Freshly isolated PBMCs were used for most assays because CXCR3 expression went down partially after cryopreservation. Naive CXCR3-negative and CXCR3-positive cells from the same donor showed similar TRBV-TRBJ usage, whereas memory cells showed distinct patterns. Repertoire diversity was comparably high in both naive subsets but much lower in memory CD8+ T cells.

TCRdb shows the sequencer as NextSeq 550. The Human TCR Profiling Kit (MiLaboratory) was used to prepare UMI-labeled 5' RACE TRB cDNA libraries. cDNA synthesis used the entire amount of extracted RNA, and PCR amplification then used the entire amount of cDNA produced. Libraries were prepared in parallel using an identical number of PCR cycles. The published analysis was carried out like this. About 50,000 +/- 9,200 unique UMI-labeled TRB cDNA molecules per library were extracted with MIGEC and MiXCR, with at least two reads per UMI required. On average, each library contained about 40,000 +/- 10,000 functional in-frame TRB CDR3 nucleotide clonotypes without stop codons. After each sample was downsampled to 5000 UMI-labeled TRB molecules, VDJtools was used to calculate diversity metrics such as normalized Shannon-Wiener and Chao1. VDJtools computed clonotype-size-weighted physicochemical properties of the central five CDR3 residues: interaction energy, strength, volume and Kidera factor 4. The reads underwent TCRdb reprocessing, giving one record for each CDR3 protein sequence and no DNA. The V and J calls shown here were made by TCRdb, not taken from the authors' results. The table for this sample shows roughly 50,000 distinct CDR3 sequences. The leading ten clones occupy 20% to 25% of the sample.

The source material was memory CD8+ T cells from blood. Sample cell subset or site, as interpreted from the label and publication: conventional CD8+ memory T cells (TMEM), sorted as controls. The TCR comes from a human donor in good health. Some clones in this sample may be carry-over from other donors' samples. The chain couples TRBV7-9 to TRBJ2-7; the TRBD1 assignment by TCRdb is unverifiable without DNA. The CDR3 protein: CASSTPTTGDEQYF.